The clone carrying this T cell receptor (beta chain) has a single count. The antigen is unknown. The sample comes from a study of cytomegalovirus exposure and HLA in healthy donors. Study-level findings and limits: Further analysis, carried out later, found HLA-associated TCR beta chains more clonally expanded than equally common other chains. Productive status was seen about 90% or about 30% of the time for most TCR beta V segments in an earlier analysis.

PCR primers comprised 60 Vbeta and 13 Jbeta primers. Method: immunoSEQ multiplex PCR; TCRdb's copy keeps in-frame clones and lacks some. The data hold roughly 230,000 clones, with about 93% observed a single time. This CDR3 spans 14 amino acids. V was clipped by 5 bases and J by 3 bases; unmatched bases: 7. Germline CDR1 reads SNHLY; CDR2 reads FYNNEI. This clonotype originated in a girl aged 2-15 years in good health and CMV-seronegative. Sequencing was carried out using PBMCs. V and J are TRBV2 and TRBJ2-7; 7 bases are a match to TRBD1. CDR3 nucleotide sequence: TGTGCCAGCAGTCAAACCGGGACAGACTACGAGCAGTACTTC. Protein product: CASSQTGTDYEQYF. Full variable domain (remainder filled in from reference TRBV2 and TRBJ2-7): EPEVTQTPSHQVTQMGQEVILRCVPISNHLYFYWYRQILGQKVEFLVSFYNNEISEKSEIFDDQFSVERPDGSNFTLKIRSTKLEDSAMYFCASSQTGTDYEQYFGPGTRLTVT.